This T cell receptor beta chain came from a study of naive CD8 T cells in extremely preterm neonates. Data came from immunoSEQ multiplex PCR; TCRdb stores just in-frame clones and leaves some out. The sample consists of 5,000 to 6,500 clones, 95% to 98% of them appearing once. Of note for this clone: Its matching antigen is unknown.

Sorting kept Annexin V-negative CD3+CD8+CD45RA+CCR7+ naive T cells. Regarding the study as a whole: Preterm infants showed shorter CDR3s, fewer N additions and less trimming than older groups. Term neonates 0.4% to 0.5%, young children 0.025% to 0.035%, adults about 0.01%; preterm neonates shared approximately 2.5%.

The source material was naive CD8+ T cells from blood. The TCR originated in a human donor in good health.

DNA for the CDR3: TGCGCCAGCAGCCAAGGCAGGGATGAAAAACTGTTTTTT. Translation: CASSQGRDEKLFF. This rearrangement joins TRBV4-1 to TRBJ1-4; D is possibly TRBD1 (5 bases). The CDR3 is 13 amino acids. V shed 1 base and J shed 6 bases, with 6 bases lying between them. Germline CDR1 and CDR2: MGHRA and YSYEKL.